This TCR beta chain was observed in a study of OX40 agonist ivuxolimab in advanced cancers. Overall study results and limits: There was clonal expansion of CD4+ and CD8+ blood T cells by week 6 at 0.1 to 3.0 mg/kg.

This clone was found a few times. Its target is unknown. Assay: immunoSEQ multiplex PCR; the TCRdb copy retains only in-frame clones and omits some. Among about 80,000 clones, 90% were seen once, and the ten largest hold around 1.9%. Material: CD4+ or CD8+ T cells sorted from blood, obtained in a trial of the OX40 agonist ivuxolimab. The clonotype originates from an adult with an advanced solid tumor such as melanoma, head and neck, liver or kidney cancer.

The CDR3 coding sequence is TGTGCCTGGAGTGCTCTCTCCCGAATCGGCACTGAAGCTTTCTTT. Its protein is CAWSALSRIGTEAFF. This chain uses TRBV30 with TRBJ1-1; D is undetermined. V was cut by 1 base and J by 4 bases, with 16 bases left in between. This CDR3 contains 15 residues. The germline V gene encodes CDR1 GTSNPN and CDR2 SVGIG (reference sequence).